This TCR beta chain was identified during a study of glioma-infiltrating T cells. This CDR3 spans 13 amino acids. Germline V gives CDR1 SGHDN, CDR2 FVKESK. The germline V and J ends were trimmed by 4 bases and 5 bases, with 11 bases remaining between them. TCR alpha and beta CDR3 regions were amplified from RNA using iRepertoire nested multiplex PCR. For one-step reverse transcription and amplification, about 85-400 ng of tissue mRNA or PBMC total RNA was used. TCRdb ran MiXCR on the multiplex PCR reads and lists one entry per CDR3 protein. The sample lists about 130,000 distinct CDR3 sequences, around 25% occurring once. This clonotype occurred a few times. As yet, its antigen is unknown. Study results and caveats: Above-expected tissue-blood divergence occurred in all gliomas, most in low-grade ones.

This rearrangement joins TRBV14 to TRBJ2-5; D may be TRBD2 (6 bases). Material: glioma tissue, nonneoplastic brain tissue, or PBMCs (not recorded which). This sequence was found in a human donor with low-grade glioma or glioblastoma, undergoing nonglioma brain surgery, or in good health (not recorded which). The CDR3 DNA reads as TGTGCCAGCAGCCGAGGAACTAGCGAGACCCAGTACTTC. It specifies CASSRGTSETQYF. Drawing the rest from reference TRBV14 and TRBJ2-5, the complete variable domain is EAGVTQFPSHSVIEKGQTVTLRCDPISGHDNLYWYRRVMGKEIKFLLHFVKESKQDESGMPNNRFLAERTGGTYSTLKVQPAELEDSGVYFCASSRGTSETQYFGPGTRLLVL.